Listed below are T cell receptor beta chains from one sample, sequenced in a study of T cells expressing NK-cell markers. No DNA is given; TCRdb re-called the 5' RACE reads and lists each CDR3 protein once. Its table records roughly 380,000 distinct CDR3 sequences. Source material: blood T cells: a sorted CD56 or NKG2C T cell subset, CD4+ or CD8+ T cells, or bulk PBMC T cells (not recorded which). These receptors originate from a man aged 18 to 69 in good health. The CDR3 runs from the conserved cysteine through the conserved F or W.

V: TRBV5-4; J: TRBJ2-3; CDR3: CASSPTGGGTDTQYF
V: TRBV6-1; J: TRBJ1-5; CDR3: CASRPGGRRSNQPQHF
V: TRBV7-2; J: TRBJ1-3; CDR3: CASSPRNGNTIYF
V: TRBV10-3; J: TRBJ2-5; CDR3: CAIRGTSGGAEETQYF
V: TRBV9; J: TRBJ2-2; CDR3: CASSVVGTNAGELFF
V: TRBV27; J: TRBJ2-1; CDR3: CASSLYRGGPGNEQFF
V: TRBV12-3/TRBV12-4; J: TRBJ2-7; CDR3: CASSFGQGAFYEQYF
V: TRBV24-1; J: TRBJ2-1; CDR3: CATSRSFGSIYNEQFF
V: TRBV19; J: TRBJ2-1; CDR3: CASRQAGAIYNEQFF
V: TRBV20-1; J: TRBJ1-2; CDR3: CSATGNFAYGYTF
V: TRBV7-2; J: TRBJ2-5; CDR3: CASSLQGALVIQETQYF
V: TRBV7-8; J: TRBJ1-6; CDR3: CASSPRGRAGGSPLHF
V: TRBV25-1; J: TRBJ1-1; CDR3: CASRPGQGKMNTEAFF
V: TRBV25-1; J: TRBJ2-1; CDR3: CASSEMGASGVGEQFF
V: TRBV27; J: TRBJ2-7; CDR3: CASPILPGGRSSYEQYF
V: TRBV5-5; J: TRBJ2-1; CDR3: CASSWGGIYNEQFF
V: TRBV12-3/TRBV12-4; J: TRBJ2-3; CDR3: CASHKGVGTDTQYF
V: TRBV6-5; J: TRBJ1-4; CDR3: CASSYVRWRINEKLFF
V: TRBV19; J: TRBJ2-7; CDR3: CASSPPDGRDGQYF
V: TRBV11-2; J: TRBJ1-1; CDR3: CASSFNRGFEAFF
V: TRBV12-3/TRBV12-4; J: TRBJ1-2; CDR3: CASVPQGSAYGYTF
V: TRBV25-1; J: TRBJ1-2; CDR3: CASSPDRGGYTF
V: TRBV7-9; J: TRBJ2-1; CDR3: CASSLAGDKGRNEQFF
V: TRBV6-4; J: TRBJ2-3; CDR3: CASSDTLTSGGTDTQYF
V: TRBV7-9; J: TRBJ2-1; CDR3: CASSLPEGDYNQQFF
V: TRBV6-1; J: TRBJ2-1; CDR3: CASSSGQWDEQFF
V: TRBV10-3; J: TRBJ2-5; CDR3: CAISSPGTSGGPLQETQYF
V: TRBV10-3; J: TRBJ1-2; CDR3: CATGGGYGYTF
V: TRBV12-3/TRBV12-4; J: TRBJ2-7; CDR3: CASQGRTSSYEQYF
V: TRBV3-1; J: TRBJ1-6; CDR3: CASSPGQFNSPLHF
V: TRBV5-1; J: TRBJ2-6; CDR3: CASSPRAPGANVLTF
V: TRBV6-5; J: TRBJ1-1; CDR3: CASSYRKKAFF
V: TRBV15; J: TRBJ2-2; CDR3: CATSRVAASGRAGELFF
V: TRBV29-1; J: TRBJ2-7; CDR3: CSVLRTGAYEQYF
V: TRBV11-2; J: TRBJ2-5; CDR3: CASSVPRGSETQYF
V: TRBV7-2; J: TRBJ2-3; CDR3: CASSLAYRGATRDTQYF
V: TRBV3-1; J: TRBJ2-2; CDR3: CASSQYTGGLAGELFF
V: TRBV11-1; J: TRBJ2-2; CDR3: CASSFTGANGELFF
V: TRBV1; J: TRBJ1-2; CDR3: CTSRTGAGGYYGYTF
V: TRBV15; J: TRBJ1-5; CDR3: CATSRVTGGEQPQHF
V: TRBV5-1; J: TRBJ1-2; CDR3: CASSLAGTGESYTF
V: TRBV2; J: TRBJ2-3; CDR3: CASDETGTDTQYF
V: TRBV6-1; J: TRBJ1-2; CDR3: CASREAGTGPGYTF
V: TRBV11-2; J: TRBJ1-6; CDR3: CASSLSDRITIGGSPLHF
V: TRBV2; J: TRBJ2-1; CDR3: CASSEWGRTRVDEQFF
V: TRBV4-2; J: TRBJ2-1; CDR3: CASSQGTDSGNEQFF
V: TRBV7-8; J: TRBJ2-7; CDR3: CASSFSLSGGGYEQYF
V: TRBV10-3; J: TRBJ1-1; CDR3: CATRTGVDTEAFF
V: TRBV10-3; J: TRBJ1-3; CDR3: CAISEPPYGNTIYF
V: TRBV7-6; J: TRBJ2-7; CDR3: CASSPRGSGSYEQYF
V: TRBV6-1; J: TRBJ1-2; CDR3: CASSMGPIINYGYTF
V: TRBV3-1; J: TRBJ2-1; CDR3: CASSQGGLRSNEQFF
V: TRBV5-1; J: TRBJ2-2; CDR3: CASSHGGLTNTGELFF
V: TRBV20-1; J: TRBJ2-2; CDR3: CSATRTAATGELFF
V: TRBV20-1; J: TRBJ2-5; CDR3: CSARDVGGGGTQETQYF
V: TRBV6-1; J: TRBJ2-1; CDR3: CASSEQGGQQQFF
V: TRBV5-1; J: TRBJ2-6; CDR3: CASSLDRASPGANVLTF
V: TRBV10-3; J: TRBJ2-1; CDR3: CATGRGAGFNEQFF
V: TRBV14; J: TRBJ2-2; CDR3: CASSTRQGSTGELFF
V: TRBV2; J: TRBJ1-2; CDR3: CASKGAYYGYTF